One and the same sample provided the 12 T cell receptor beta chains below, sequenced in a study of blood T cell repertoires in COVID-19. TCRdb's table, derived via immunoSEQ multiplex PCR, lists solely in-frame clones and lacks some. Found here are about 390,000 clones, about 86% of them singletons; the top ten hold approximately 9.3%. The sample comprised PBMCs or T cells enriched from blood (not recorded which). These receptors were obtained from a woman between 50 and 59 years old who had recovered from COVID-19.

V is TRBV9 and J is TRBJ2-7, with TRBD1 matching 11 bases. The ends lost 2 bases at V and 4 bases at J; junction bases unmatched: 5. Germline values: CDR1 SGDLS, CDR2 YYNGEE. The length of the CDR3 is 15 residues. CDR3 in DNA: TGTGCCAGCAGCGTCCGGGACAGGGGGAATTACGAGCAGTACTTC. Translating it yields CASSVRDRGNYEQYF.

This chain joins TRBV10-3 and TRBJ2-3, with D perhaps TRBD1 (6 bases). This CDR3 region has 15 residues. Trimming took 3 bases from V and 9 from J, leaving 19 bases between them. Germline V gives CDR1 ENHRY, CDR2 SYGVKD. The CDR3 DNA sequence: TGTGCCATCAGTGATCTTAATAGGACAGCACGCACGCAGTATTTT. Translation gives CAISDLNRTARTQYF.

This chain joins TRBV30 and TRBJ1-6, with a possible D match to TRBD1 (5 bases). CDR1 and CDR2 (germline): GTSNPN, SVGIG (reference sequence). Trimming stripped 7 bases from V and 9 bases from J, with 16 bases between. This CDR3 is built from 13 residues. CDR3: CAFRDYEGSPLHF. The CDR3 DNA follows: TGTGCCTTCCGGGACTACGAAGGTTCACCCCTCCACTTT.

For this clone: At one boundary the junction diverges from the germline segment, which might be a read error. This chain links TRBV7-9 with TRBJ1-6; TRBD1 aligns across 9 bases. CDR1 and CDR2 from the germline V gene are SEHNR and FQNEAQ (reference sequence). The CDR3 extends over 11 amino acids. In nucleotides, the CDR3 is TGTGCCAGCAGCTCCGGACAGGGGTCGTTCTTT. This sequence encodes CASSSGQGSFF.

CDR3 residues: CASSHRQGLGPLHF. The CDR3 nucleotides are TGTGCCAGCAGCCATCGACAGGGTCTGGGGCCCCTCCACTTT. The chain combines TRBV5-8 with TRBJ1-6; 7 positions agree with TRBD1. V was pared by 4 bases and J by 13 bases, with 11 bases of the junction left unmatched. Germline V gene data show CDR1 as SGHTS and CDR2 as YDEGEE. There are 14 residues in the CDR3.

The CDR3 DNA sequence: TGTGCCAGCAGCTTGTCGTACAGGGCTGGTGAGCAGTACTTC. Encoded protein: CASSLSYRAGEQYF. The chain is built from TRBV5-6 and TRBJ2-7, with D possibly TRBD1 on 6 matching bases. Trimming took 1 base from V and 7 from J, leaving 15 bases between them. This CDR3 is built from 14 residues. Germline values: CDR1 SGHDT, CDR2 YYEEEE. The full variable domain, with the rest looked up from reference TRBV5-6 and TRBJ2-7, is DAGVTQSPTHLIKTRGQQVTLRCSPKSGHDTVSWYQQALGQGPQFIFQYYEEEERQRGNFPDRFSGHQFPNYSSELNVNALLLGDSALYLCASSLSYRAGEQYFGPGTRLTVT.

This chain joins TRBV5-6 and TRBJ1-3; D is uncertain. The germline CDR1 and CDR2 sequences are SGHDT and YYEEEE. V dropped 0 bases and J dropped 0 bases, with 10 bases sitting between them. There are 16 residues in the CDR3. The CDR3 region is CASSLDPTYSGNTIYF. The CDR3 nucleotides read TGTGCCAGCAGCTTGGACCCCACATACTCTGGAAACACCATATATTTT.

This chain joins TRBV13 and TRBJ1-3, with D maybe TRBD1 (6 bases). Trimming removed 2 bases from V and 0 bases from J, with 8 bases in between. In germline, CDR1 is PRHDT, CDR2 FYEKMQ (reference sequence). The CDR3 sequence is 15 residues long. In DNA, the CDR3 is TGTGCCAGCAGCTTACACAGGGCCTCTGGAAACACCATATATTTT. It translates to CASSLHRASGNTIYF.

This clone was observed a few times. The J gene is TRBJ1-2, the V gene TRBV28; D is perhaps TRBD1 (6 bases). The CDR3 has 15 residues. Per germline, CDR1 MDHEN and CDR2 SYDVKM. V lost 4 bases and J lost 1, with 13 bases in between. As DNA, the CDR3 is TGTGCCAGCAGTTCCTCAGGGGCACTTAACTATGGCTACACCTTC. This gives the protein CASSSSGALNYGYTF.

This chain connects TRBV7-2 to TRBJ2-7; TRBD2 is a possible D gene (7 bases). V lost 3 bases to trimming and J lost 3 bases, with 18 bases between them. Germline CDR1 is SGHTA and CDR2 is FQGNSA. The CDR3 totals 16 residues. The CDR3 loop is CASSFNDGGPLYEQYF. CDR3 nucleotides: TGTGCCAGCAGCTTTAATGACGGGGGGCCTCTCTACGAGCAGTACTTC.

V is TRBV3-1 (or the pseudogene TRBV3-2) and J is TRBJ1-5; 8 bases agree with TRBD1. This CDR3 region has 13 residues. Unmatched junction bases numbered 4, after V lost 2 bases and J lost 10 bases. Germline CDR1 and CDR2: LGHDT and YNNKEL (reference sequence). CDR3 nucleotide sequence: TGTGCCAGCAGCCAAAGGACAGGGTTACCCCAGCATTTT. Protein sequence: CASSQRTGLPQHF.

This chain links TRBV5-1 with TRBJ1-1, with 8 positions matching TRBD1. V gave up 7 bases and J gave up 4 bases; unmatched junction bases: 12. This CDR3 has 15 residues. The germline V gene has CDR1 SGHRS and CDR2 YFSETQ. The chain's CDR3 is CASGEAGGKGTEAFF. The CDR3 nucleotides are TGCGCCAGCGGGGAAGCAGGGGGCAAGGGCACTGAAGCTTTCTTT.